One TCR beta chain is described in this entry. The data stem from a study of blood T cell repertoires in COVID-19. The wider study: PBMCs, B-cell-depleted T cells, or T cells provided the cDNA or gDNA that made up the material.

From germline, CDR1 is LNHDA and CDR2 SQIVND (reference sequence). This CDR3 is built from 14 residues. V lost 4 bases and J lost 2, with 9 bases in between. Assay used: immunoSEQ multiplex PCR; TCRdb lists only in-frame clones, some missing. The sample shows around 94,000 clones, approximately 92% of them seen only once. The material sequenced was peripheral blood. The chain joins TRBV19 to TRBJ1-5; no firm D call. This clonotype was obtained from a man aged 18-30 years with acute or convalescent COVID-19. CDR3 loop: CASSTGGGNQPQHF. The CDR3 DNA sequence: TGTGCCAGTAGTACTGGAGGAGGCAATCAGCCCCAGCATTTT. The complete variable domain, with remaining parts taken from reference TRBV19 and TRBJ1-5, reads DGGITQSPKYLFRKEGQNVTLSCEQNLNHDAMYWYRQDPGQGLRLIYYSQIVNDFQKGDIAEGYSVSREKKESFPLTVTSAQKNPTAFYLCASSTGGGNQPQHFGDGTRLSIL.